The 10 T cell receptor beta chains in this list originate from one sample, sequenced in a study of blood T cell repertoires in COVID-19. Sequencing was performed with immunoSEQ multiplex PCR; in TCRdb, only in-frame clones are kept and a portion is missing. The sample has some 45,000 clones; around 90% are singletons. The sample was peripheral blood. All receptors derive from a man aged 55 to 70 with active COVID-19.

This chain uses TRBV2 with TRBJ1-4, with 7 bases lining up with TRBD1. This CDR3 has 13 amino acids. The V segment lost 4 bases and the J segment 8 bases; nucleotides outside the gene matches: 4. CDR1 is SNHLY, CDR2 FYNNEI, per germline. CDR3 in DNA: TGTGCCAGCAGTGGGCAGGGGGAAGAAAAACTGTTTTTT. Translated: CASSGQGEEKLFF.

This chain joins TRBV5-8 and TRBJ2-3; 10 nucleotides agree with TRBD2. CDR1 and CDR2 from the germline V gene are SGHTS and YDEGEE. This CDR3 is 17 amino acids long. J lost 5 bases, V lost 4 bases, and 13 bases had no gene match. For the CDR3, the DNA is TGTGCCAGCAGCCTCCCCCGGGCTAGCGGGAGCGTAGATACGCAGTATTTT. Translating gives CASSLPRASGSVDTQYF.

This clone was counted once. V and J are TRBV27 and TRBJ2-1; 8 bases map to TRBD2. The CDR3 contains 16 residues. The germline V gene has CDR1 MNHEY and CDR2 SMNVEV (reference sequence). Trimming removed 5 bases from V and 0 bases from J; junction bases left unmatched: 6. In DNA form, the CDR3 reads TGTGCCAGCAGTGCCAATAGCGGGATCTCCTACAATGAGCAGTTCTTC. This codes for CASSANSGISYNEQFF.

This sequence joins TRBV27 and TRBJ1-5, with TRBD1 matching 8 bases. The CDR3 runs to 17 residues. The V segment lost 6 bases and the J segment 2 bases; nucleotides outside the gene matches: 12. Per the germline V gene, CDR1 is MNHEY and CDR2 is SMNVEV (reference sequence). The CDR3 region is CASSSSPPTGGNQPQHF. The CDR3 DNA reads as TGTGCCAGCAGCAGTTCCCCCCCGACAGGGGGCAATCAGCCCCAGCATTTT.

The chain has TRBV5-1 and TRBJ2-5; 9 positions match TRBD2. This CDR3 spans 16 amino acids. Germline V gene data show CDR1 as SGHRS and CDR2 as YFSETQ. V was pared by 0 bases and J by 4 bases, with 7 bases of the junction left unmatched. The CDR3 nucleotides are TGCGCCAGCAGCTTGGACCCAGCGGGGGGACGAGAGACCCAGTACTTC. This sequence encodes CASSLDPAGGRETQYF.

In this sample, this clone turned up a few times. This sequence joins TRBV9 and TRBJ2-1; 10 bases line up with TRBD2. The trim removed 0 bases at V and 3 bases at J, leaving 6 bases unmatched. This CDR3 has 17 amino acids. Germline-derived CDR1 and CDR2 are SGDLS and YYNGEE. As DNA, the CDR3 is TGTGCCAGCAGCGTAGAGCTGGGGACTAGCGTCTACAATGAGCAGTTCTTC. It encodes CASSVELGTSVYNEQFF.

The genes are TRBV11-2 and TRBJ1-5; no clear D gene. Trimming removed 1 base from V and 0 bases from J, with 7 bases in between. Germline values: CDR1 SGHAT, CDR2 FQNNGV. This CDR3 region has 15 residues. In DNA form, the CDR3 reads TGTGCCAGCAGCTTAGGCCAGAATAGCAATCAGCCCCAGCATTTT. Amino acid sequence: CASSLGQNSNQPQHF.

J is TRBJ2-1 and V is TRBV5-4, with 8 bases that match TRBD2. Germline V gene data show CDR1 as SGHNT and CDR2 as YYREEE (reference sequence). The V and J ends lost 7 bases and 7 bases, in that order; junction bases with no gene match: 10. The CDR3 has 14 amino acids. Written as DNA, the CDR3 is TGTGCCAGCCGCGATAAAGCGGGGGTTAATGAGCAGTTCTTC. Protein product: CASRDKAGVNEQFF.

This clone occurred a few times. Here the CDR3 reads CASSVDSGGTGNEQFF. DNA for the CDR3: TGTGCCAGCAGCGTAGACAGCGGGGGGACAGGAAATGAGCAGTTCTTC. This chain connects TRBV9 to TRBJ2-1; D possibly corresponds to TRBD2 (9 bases). CDR1 and CDR2 (germline): SGDLS, YYNGEE. V was trimmed by 0 bases and J by 7 bases, leaving 17 bases between them. This CDR3 has 16 amino acids.

This sequence joins TRBV2 and TRBJ2-2; D is possibly TRBD1 (6 bases). The CDR3 is made up of 15 amino acids. V was clipped by 4 bases and J by 0 bases, with 9 bases between them. CDR1 is SNHLY and CDR2 is FYNNEI in the germline V gene. Here the CDR3 reads CASSVGTTNTGELFF. DNA of the CDR3: TGTGCCAGCAGTGTGGGGACAACGAACACCGGGGAGCTGTTTTTT.